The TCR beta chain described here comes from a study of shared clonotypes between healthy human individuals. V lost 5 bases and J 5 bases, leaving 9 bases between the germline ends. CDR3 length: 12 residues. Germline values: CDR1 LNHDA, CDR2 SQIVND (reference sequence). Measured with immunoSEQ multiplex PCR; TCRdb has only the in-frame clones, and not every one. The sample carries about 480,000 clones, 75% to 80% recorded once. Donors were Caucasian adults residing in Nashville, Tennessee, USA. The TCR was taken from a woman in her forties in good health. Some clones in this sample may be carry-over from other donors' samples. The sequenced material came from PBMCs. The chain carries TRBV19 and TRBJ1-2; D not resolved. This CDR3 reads CASSPRGYGYTF. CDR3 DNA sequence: TGTGCCAGTAGTCCTCGGGGATATGGCTACACCTTC.